This T cell receptor (beta chain) emerged from a study of blood T cell repertoires in COVID-19 (dated by TCRdb to the early 2020s). Regarding the study in general: Samples from collaborators originated in the United States, Italy and Spain and spanned both the acute and convalescent phases of COVID-19. Where HLA class I and class II types were available, the types were taken from metadata supplied by the sample provider, not from assay-based typing. Deeply sampled blood TCRbeta repertoires from subjects exposed to, actively infected with, or recovered from COVID-19 were included in the dataset. A freely available public database, intended as a resource for researchers studying the immune response to SARS-CoV-2, is where the repertoires were released. The prospective study material was composed of cDNA or gDNA derived from T cells, B-cell-depleted T cells, or PBMCs. Samples came from the ongoing ImmuneRACE study (first 160 participants) plus 1,254 subjects from 6 global collaborators. Nearly every sample came with metadata listing a de-identified subject ID, COVID-19 status, age in years and sex. Study-level results and caveats: How much clinical and demographic metadata was included differed by source and by participant, and the metadata was provided uncurated.

As concerns this clone: What antigen it recognizes has not been identified. Nothing much larger sits one base from this clone, and base qualities are not available.

Via the germline V gene, CDR1 is KGHDR and CDR2 SFDVKD. Relative to germline, V is missing 5 bases and J is missing 3 bases, with 7 bases of the junction outside any gene match. Spanning cysteine to phenylalanine, the CDR3 consists of 16 amino acids. Here the CDR3 DNA is all that survives: 48 bases in frame from base 1. TCRbeta CDR3 regions were amplified from genomic DNA by means of the immunoSEQ Assay, a bias-controlled multiplex PCR. In the original analysis: Within the assay, amplification of reference gene primers was used to estimate how many nucleated cells each sample contained. Sequence reads were collapsed and filtered to measure the absolute abundance of every unique TCRbeta CDR3 rearrangement. For each sample, productive Simpson clonality was calculated as the square root of Simpson's diversity index over productive rearrangements. Here the immuneACCESS table is served through TCRdb, limited to in-frame sequences with V and J called. Missing clones are a known gap in these copies; in checked studies unresolved V genes cover under half, and the rest lacks a known reason. The DNA was the basis for D and trimming; V, J and clone size are from that table. Counted in this sample were roughly 350,000 clones; approximately 90% of them appeared once. In total, the top ten clones hold approximately 3.5% of the sample.

A second Seattle source provided samples from volunteer blood donors who had recovered from COVID-19. Collaborating institutions collected whole blood in K2EDTA tubes following their own protocols. For TCRbeta analysis, collaborators shipped samples as frozen whole blood, isolated PBMCs, or DNA extracted from either of those sample types. The origin of this receptor is a woman between 18 and 29 years old who had recovered from COVID-19. The rearrangement combines TRBV24-1 with TRBJ2-2, with TRBD2 identical over 8 junction bases. Material for sequencing was peripheral blood. DNA sequence: TGTGCCACCAGTGGTGGACGGGGGGGATACACCGGGGAGCTGTTTTTT. Protein translation: CATSGGRGGYTGELFF.